Given below is one T cell receptor beta chain in context. Its antigen is currently unknown. Data came from immunoSEQ multiplex PCR; TCRdb stores just in-frame clones and leaves some out. The data hold about 59,000 clones, with approximately 67% observed a single time. Chemo-refractory metastatic non-small-cell lung cancer patients were treated with focal radiation plus CTLA-4 blockade with ipilimumab. The length of the CDR3 is 13 residues. Germline CDR1 LNHNV, CDR2 YYDKDF (reference sequence). With V trimmed by 7 bases and J by 3 bases, 6 bases remained unmatched. This entry is derived from a study of radiotherapy plus CTLA-4 blockade in lung cancer. Study-level information: Roughly 17% of patients responded objectively, and 31% achieved disease control. Study-wide findings and caveats: Researchers report tumor-derived TCR clones expanding in blood after radiotherapy plus ipilimumab.

This receptor was taken from a human donor with non-small cell lung cancer whose response to radiotherapy plus ipilimumab could not be evaluated. This specimen was peripheral blood, taken from a patient treated with radiotherapy plus ipilimumab. The chain employs TRBV15 and TRBJ2-7; 7 nucleotides line up with TRBD1. The CDR3: CATKQGFGYEQYF. CDR3 nucleotide sequence: TGTGCCACCAAACAGGGGTTCGGCTACGAGCAGTACTTC.